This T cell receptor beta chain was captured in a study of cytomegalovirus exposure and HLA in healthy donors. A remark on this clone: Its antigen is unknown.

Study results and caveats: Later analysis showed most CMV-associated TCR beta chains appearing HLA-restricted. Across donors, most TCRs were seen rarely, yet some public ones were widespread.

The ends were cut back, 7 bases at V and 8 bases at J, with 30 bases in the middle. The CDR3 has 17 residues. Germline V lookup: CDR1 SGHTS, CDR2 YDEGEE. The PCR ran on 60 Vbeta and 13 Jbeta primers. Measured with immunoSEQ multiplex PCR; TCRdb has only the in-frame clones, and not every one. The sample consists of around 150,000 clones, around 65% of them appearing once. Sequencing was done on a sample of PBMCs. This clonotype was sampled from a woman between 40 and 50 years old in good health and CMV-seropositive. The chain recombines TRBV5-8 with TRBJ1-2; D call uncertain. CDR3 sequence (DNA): TGTGCCAGCCCCATGGGCCCCGCCCTGAGCCCCGAGCACGGCTACACCTTC. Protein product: CASPMGPALSPEHGYTF.